This TCR beta chain derives from a study of CD8+CD57+ T cells in acquired aplastic anemia listed by TCRdb under 2018. About the study as a whole: On average, sorted CD4+ and CD8+ cells yielded roughly 3.4 ug of extracted DNA, with a range of about 0.17 to 27.4 ug. CD8+CD57+ expansion was defined as frequency above the mean frequency observed in healthy subjects.

Findings and caveats that apply to the study as a whole: Although under 35 CD8+ CDR3 sequences were shared by patients and controls, these sequences appeared highly expressed in patients and within the immunodominant clones of patients. CD8+ Simpson's diversity did not differ significantly between patients and healthy controls (P=0.060).

On this clonotype itself: Its antigen remains unidentified. No base quality values were provided; no much bigger clone lies one nucleotide off.

TCR beta VDJ combination and CDR3 sequence profiling used genomic DNA as the template. An Illumina HiSeq 2000 was the platform used for TCR repertoire sequencing. The study's own analysis went as follows. TRBV/TRBJ rearrangement plots, CDR3 size and DJ length profiles, and Simpson's diversity index were used to evaluate the repertoires. Whichever DNA sequence was most abundant in the deep sequencing data was defined as the immunodominant clone. CDR3 amino acid sequences were checked for sharing across subjects and were also compared against the VDJdb database and published repertoires. Using fastp trimming at Q25 and MiXCR clonotype assembly, TCRdb reanalyzed the public sequencing data and kept in-frame beta chains. Duplicate CDR3 protein sequences are folded into a single record with the most common DNA and genes. The V and J calls here are based on TCRdb, not the publication. Present in this sample are 400,000 to 600,000 distinct CDR3 sequences, around 30% of which were seen just once. The ten most abundant clones make up around 0.82% of the sample.

Flow cytometry had shown CD8+CD57+ cell expansion in the patients selected for sequencing. Severe acquired aplastic anemia was diagnosed in all patients according to International Study of Aplastic Anemia and Agranulocytosis and Camitta criteria. At the time blood was sampled, none of the patients had received any therapy. TCR repertoires of sorted CD4+ and CD8+ blood T cells from severe aplastic anemia patients and healthy subjects were deep-sequenced in the study. In the USA, patient enrollment took place under clinicaltrials.gov protocols 00001620, 01623167, 00001397, 00071045, 00081523 and 00961064. Ficoll-Paque density gradient centrifugation was used to isolate peripheral blood mononuclear cells. CD4+ and CD8+ T cells were sorted by FACS or magnetic beads before DNA extraction. V and J lose 0 bases and 2 bases, and a span of 11 bases separates them. There are 16 amino acids in the CDR3, from cysteine to phenylalanine inclusive. Of the read, only the CDR3 DNA is kept; its 48 bases are in frame from base 1. From the germline V gene, CDR1 is MGHRA and CDR2 is YSYEKL.

The chain couples TRBV4-1 to TRBJ2-1, with no reliable assignment of the D segment. The TCR was taken from a human donor with aplastic anemia. Sequencing was performed on sorted CD4+, CD8+, or CD8+CD57+ T cells (not recorded which) from PBMCs. CDR3 sequence: CASSQDNGLTYNEQFF. The DNA sequence reads TGCGCCAGCAGCCAAGATAATGGGCTTACCTACAATGAGCAGTTCTTC.